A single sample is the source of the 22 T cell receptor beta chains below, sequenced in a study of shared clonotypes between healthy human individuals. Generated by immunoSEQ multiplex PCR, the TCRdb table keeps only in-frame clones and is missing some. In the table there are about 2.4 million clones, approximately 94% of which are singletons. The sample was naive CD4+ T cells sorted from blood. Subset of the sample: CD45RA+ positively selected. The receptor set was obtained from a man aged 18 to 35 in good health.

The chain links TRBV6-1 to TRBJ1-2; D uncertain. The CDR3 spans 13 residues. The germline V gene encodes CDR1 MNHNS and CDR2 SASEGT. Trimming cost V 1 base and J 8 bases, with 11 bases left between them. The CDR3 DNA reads TGTGCCAGCAGTGAAGTCGGATTAGGGGGCTACACCTTC. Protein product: CASSEVGLGGYTF.

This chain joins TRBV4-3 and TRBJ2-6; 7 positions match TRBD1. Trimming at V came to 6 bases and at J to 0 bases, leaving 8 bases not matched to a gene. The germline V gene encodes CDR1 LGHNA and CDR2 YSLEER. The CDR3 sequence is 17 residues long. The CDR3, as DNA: TGCGCCAGCAGTCGTACGGGACAGATCTCTGGGGCCAACGTCCTGACTTTC. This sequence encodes CASSRTGQISGANVLTF.

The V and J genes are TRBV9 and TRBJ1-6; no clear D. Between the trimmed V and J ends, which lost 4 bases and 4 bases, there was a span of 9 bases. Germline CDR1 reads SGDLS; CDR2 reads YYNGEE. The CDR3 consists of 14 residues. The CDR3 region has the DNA TGTGCCAGCAGCATCGACTCTTATAATTCACCCCTCCACTTT. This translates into CASSIDSYNSPLHF.

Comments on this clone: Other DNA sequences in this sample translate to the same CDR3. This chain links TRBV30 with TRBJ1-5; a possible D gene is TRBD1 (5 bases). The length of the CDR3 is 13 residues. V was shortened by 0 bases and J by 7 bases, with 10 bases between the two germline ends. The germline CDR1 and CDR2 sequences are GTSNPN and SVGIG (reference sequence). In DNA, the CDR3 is TGTGCCTGGAGTGTACGGGGGGACCAGCCCCAGCATTTT. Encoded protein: CAWSVRGDQPQHF.

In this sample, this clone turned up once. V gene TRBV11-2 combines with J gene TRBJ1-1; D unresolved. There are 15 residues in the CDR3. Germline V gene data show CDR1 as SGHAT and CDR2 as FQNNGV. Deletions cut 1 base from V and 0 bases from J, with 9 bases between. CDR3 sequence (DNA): TGTGCCAGCAGCTTAGTAGACACCATGAACACTGAAGCTTTCTTT. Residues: CASSLVDTMNTEAFF.

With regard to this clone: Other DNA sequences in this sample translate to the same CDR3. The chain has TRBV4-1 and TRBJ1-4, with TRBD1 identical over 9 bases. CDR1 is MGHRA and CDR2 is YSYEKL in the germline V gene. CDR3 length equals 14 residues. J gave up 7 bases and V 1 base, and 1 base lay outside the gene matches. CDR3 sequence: CASSQGQGGEKLFF. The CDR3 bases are TGCGCCAGCAGCCAAGGACAGGGGGGTGAAAAACTGTTTTTT.

The CDR3 bases are TGCGCCAGCAGCTTGGCCGGGACAGGGGCTTTAGTCTCCTACAATGAGCAGTTCTTC. This sequence encodes CASSLAGTGALVSYNEQFF. The rearrangement links TRBV5-1 to TRBJ2-1; 10 bases fit TRBD1. The junction had 9 bases not matched to a gene; V was cut back by 0 bases and J by 0 bases. Per the germline V gene, CDR1 is SGHRS and CDR2 is YFSETQ. The CDR3 spans 19 residues.

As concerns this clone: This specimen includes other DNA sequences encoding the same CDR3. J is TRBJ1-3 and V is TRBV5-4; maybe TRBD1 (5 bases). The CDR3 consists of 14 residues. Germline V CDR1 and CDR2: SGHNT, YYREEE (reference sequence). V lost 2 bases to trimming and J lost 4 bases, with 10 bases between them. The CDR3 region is CASSFGGSGNTIYF. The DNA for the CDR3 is TGTGCCAGCAGCTTTGGGGGGTCGGGAAACACCATATATTTT.

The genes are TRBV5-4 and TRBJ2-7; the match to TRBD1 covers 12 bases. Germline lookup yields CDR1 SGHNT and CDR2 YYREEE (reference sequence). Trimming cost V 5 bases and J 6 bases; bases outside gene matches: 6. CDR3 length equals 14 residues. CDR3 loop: CASRSGQGASEQYF. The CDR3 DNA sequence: TGTGCCAGCAGATCGGGACAGGGGGCTAGCGAGCAGTACTTC.

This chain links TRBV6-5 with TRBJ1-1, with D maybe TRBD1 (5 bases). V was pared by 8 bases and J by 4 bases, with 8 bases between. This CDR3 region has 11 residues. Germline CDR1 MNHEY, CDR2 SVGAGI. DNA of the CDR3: TGTGCCAGCCAGGGAACCACTGAAGCTTTCTTT. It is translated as CASQGTTEAFF.

The CDR3 region is CASSFPRTFNYGYTF. The CDR3, as DNA: TGTGCCAGCAGCTTCCCCAGGACGTTTAACTATGGCTACACCTTC. The chain has TRBV5-6 and TRBJ1-2; D remains unclear. Trimming took off 2 bases at V and 1 base at J, with 12 bases between the two ends. Per germline, CDR1 SGHDT and CDR2 YYEEEE. The CDR3 extends over 15 amino acids.

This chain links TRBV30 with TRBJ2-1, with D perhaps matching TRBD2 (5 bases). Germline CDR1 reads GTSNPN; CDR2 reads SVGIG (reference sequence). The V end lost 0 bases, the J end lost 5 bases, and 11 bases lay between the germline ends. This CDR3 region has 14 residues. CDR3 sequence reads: CAWSVRGEDNEQFF. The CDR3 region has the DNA TGTGCCTGGAGTGTACGGGGAGAGGACAATGAGCAGTTCTTC.

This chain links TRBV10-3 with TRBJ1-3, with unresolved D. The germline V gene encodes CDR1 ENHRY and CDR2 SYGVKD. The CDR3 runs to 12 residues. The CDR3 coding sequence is TGTGCGCACACAGAAGCTGGAAACACCATATATTTT. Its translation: CAHTEAGNTIYF.

CDR3 sequence: CASSAQGLNEQFF. CDR3 in DNA: TGCGCCAGCAGCGCACAGGGGCTCAATGAGCAGTTCTTC. The chain is built from TRBV5-1 and TRBJ2-1; 7 bases align to TRBD1. Trimming took 4 bases from V and 6 from J; bases not matched to a gene: 4. Germline assignment: CDR1 SGHRS and CDR2 YFSETQ. The CDR3 consists of 13 residues.

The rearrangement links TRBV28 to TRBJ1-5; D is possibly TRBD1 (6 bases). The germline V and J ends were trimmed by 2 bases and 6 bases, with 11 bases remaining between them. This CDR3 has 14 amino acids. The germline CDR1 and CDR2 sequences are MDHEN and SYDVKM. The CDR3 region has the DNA TGTGCCAGCAGTTTAACAGGGTTTTTTCAGCCCCAGCATTTT. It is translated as CASSLTGFFQPQHF.

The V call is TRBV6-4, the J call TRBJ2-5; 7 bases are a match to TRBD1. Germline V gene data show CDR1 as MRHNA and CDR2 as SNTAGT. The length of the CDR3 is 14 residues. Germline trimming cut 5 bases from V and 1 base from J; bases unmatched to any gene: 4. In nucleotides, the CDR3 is TGTGCCAGCAGTCCGACAGGGACCCAAGAGACCCAGTACTTC. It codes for CASSPTGTQETQYF.

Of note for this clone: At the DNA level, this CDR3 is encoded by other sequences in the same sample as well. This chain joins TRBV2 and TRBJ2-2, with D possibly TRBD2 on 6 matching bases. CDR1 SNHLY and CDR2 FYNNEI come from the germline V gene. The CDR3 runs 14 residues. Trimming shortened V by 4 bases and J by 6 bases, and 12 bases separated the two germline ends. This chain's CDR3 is CASSGLRGAGELFF. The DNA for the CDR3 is TGTGCCAGCAGTGGGTTGCGGGGCGCCGGGGAGCTGTTTTTT.

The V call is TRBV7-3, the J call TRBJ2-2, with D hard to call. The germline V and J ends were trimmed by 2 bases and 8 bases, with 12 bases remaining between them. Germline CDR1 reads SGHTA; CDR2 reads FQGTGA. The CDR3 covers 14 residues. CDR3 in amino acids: CASSLEQLRGELFF. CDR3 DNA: TGTGCCAGCAGCTTAGAACAGTTAAGAGGGGAGCTGTTTTTT. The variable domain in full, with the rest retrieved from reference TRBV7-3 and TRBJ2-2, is GAGVSQTPSNKVTEKGKYVELRCDPISGHTALYWYRQSLGQGPEFLIYFQGTGAADDSGLPNDRFFAVRPEGSVSTLKIQRTERGDSAVYLCASSLEQLRGELFFGEGSRLTVL.

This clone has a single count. In nucleotides, the CDR3 is TGTGCCAGCAGATTGCGAACTAGCAGGGGGACAGATACGCAGTATTTT. It is translated as CASRLRTSRGTDTQYF. V usage is TRBV2 and J usage is TRBJ2-3; D is possibly TRBD1 (7 bases). Germline V gene data show CDR1 as SNHLY and CDR2 as FYNNEI. V shed 6 bases and J shed 3 bases, with 19 bases lying between them. The CDR3 runs 16 residues. Supplemented by reference TRBV2 and TRBJ2-3, the full variable domain reads EPEVTQTPSHQVTQMGQEVILRCVPISNHLYFYWYRQILGQKVEFLVSFYNNEISEKSEIFDDQFSVERPDGSNFTLKIRSTKLEDSAMYFCASRLRTSRGTDTQYFGPGTRLTVL.

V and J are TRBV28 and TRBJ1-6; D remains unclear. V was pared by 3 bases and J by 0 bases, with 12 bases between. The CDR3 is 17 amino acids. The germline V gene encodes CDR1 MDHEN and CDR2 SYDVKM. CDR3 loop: CASSFIADSSYNSPLHF. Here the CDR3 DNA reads TGTGCCAGCAGTTTCATCGCGGATAGCTCCTATAATTCACCCCTCCACTTT.

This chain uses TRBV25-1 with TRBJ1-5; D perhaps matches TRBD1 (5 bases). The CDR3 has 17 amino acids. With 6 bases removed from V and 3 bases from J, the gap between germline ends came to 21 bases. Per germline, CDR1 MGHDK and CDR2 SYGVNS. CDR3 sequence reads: CASRVLPGRIFNQPQHF. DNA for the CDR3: TGTGCCAGCAGGGTTCTCCCGGGACGAATTTTCAATCAGCCCCAGCATTTT.

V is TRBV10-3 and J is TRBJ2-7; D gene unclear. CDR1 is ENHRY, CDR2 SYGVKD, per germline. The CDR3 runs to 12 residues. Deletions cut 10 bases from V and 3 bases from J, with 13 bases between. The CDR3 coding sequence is TGTGCCACCTCGGACCGGTACTACGAGCAGTACTTC. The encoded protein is CATSDRYYEQYF.